Listed here are 22 T cell receptor beta chains from one sample, sequenced in a study of blood T cell repertoires in COVID-19. TCRdb's table, derived via immunoSEQ multiplex PCR, lists solely in-frame clones and lacks some. Here the sample spans under 250,000 clones, roughly 83% being singletons. Sequencing was done on a sample of peripheral blood. The receptors were gathered from an elderly woman with COVID-19, enrolled during active disease.

V gene TRBV25-1 combines with J gene TRBJ2-1, with a possible D match to TRBD1 (6 bases). Trimming removed 5 bases at V and 0 bases at J, with 14 bases between. The germline V gene has CDR1 MGHDK and CDR2 SYGVNS. The CDR3 sequence is 16 residues long. The CDR3 protein is CASSPPGRGSYNEQFF. CDR3 coding DNA: TGTGCCAGCAGTCCCCCCGGCAGGGGCTCCTACAATGAGCAGTTCTTC. Full variable domain (rest looked up from reference TRBV25-1 and TRBJ2-1): EADIYQTPRYLVIGTGKKITLECSQTMGHDKMYWYQQDPGMELHLIHYSYGVNSTEKGDLSSESTVSRIRTEHFPLTLESARPSHTSQYLCASSPPGRGSYNEQFFGPGTRLTVL.

The chain recombines TRBV11-2 with TRBJ2-3; 11 nucleotides agree with TRBD1. Looked up from germline, CDR1 is SGHAT and CDR2 is FQNNGV. With 4 bases clipped from V and 4 bases from J, the junction kept 1 base outside the gene matches. The CDR3 length is 14 residues. DNA of the CDR3: TGTGCCAGCAGCTGGGACAGGGGGGCAGATACGCAGTATTTT. The encoded protein is CASSWDRGADTQYF.

In DNA, the CDR3 is TGTGCCAGCAGCCAGGAACGCTCTTCTTACTTCAGGGGTGGAAATTCACCCCTCCACTTT. This codes for CASSQERSSYFRGGNSPLHF. The V call is TRBV3-1 (or the pseudogene TRBV3-2), the J call TRBJ1-6; maybe TRBD1 (6 bases). The ends were cut back, 3 bases at V and 7 bases at J, with 28 bases in the middle. The CDR3 runs 20 residues. Germline CDR1 reads LGHDT; CDR2 reads YNNKEL (reference sequence).

The V and J genes are TRBV7-2 and TRBJ2-1, with D perhaps TRBD1 (7 bases). The CDR3 contains 18 residues. Trimming removed 7 bases at V and 0 bases at J, with 22 bases between. Per the germline V gene, CDR1 is SGHTA and CDR2 is FQGNSA. CDR3 DNA sequence: TGTGCCAGCACCCCCTCTGGAGGGGGCGTGACCTCCTACAATGAGCAGTTCTTC. This sequence encodes CASTPSGGGVTSYNEQFF.

The chain combines TRBV7-9 with TRBJ2-5, with D possibly matching TRBD2 (6 bases). The germline V and J ends were trimmed by 7 bases and 4 bases, with 19 bases remaining between them. Germline loops: CDR1 SEHNR, CDR2 FQNEAQ (reference sequence). There are 15 residues in the CDR3. The CDR3 nucleotides are TGTGCCAGCACCCAGATGCTTGGGGGAGGAGAGACCCAGTACTTC. The encoded protein is CASTQMLGGGETQYF.

V gene TRBV19 combines with J gene TRBJ1-3, with D maybe TRBD1 (5 bases). V was trimmed by 5 bases and J by 5 bases, leaving 10 bases between them. The CDR3 consists of 13 residues. Germline values: CDR1 LNHDA, CDR2 SQIVND (reference sequence). CDR3 protein: CASSRGDRNTIYF. Here the CDR3 DNA reads TGTGCCAGTAGTCGGGGGGATCGAAACACCATATATTTT.

The chain has TRBV7-8 and TRBJ1-5; 8 nucleotides align to TRBD1. The V gene end was trimmed by 1 base and the J gene end by 2 bases; junction bases not matched to a gene: 1. The germline V gene has CDR1 SGHVS and CDR2 FQNEAQ. The length of the CDR3 is 15 residues. The CDR3 loop reads CASSLEQGGNQPQHF. CDR3 coding DNA: TGTGCCAGCAGCTTAGAACAGGGGGGCAATCAGCCCCAGCATTTT. The variable domain in full, completed from reference TRBV7-8 and TRBJ1-5, reads GAGVSQSPRYKVAKRGQDVALRCDPISGHVSLFWYQQALGQGPEFLTYFQNEAQLDKSGLPSDRFFAERPEGSVSTLKIQRTQQEDSAVYLCASSLEQGGNQPQHFGDGTRLSIL.

The genes are TRBV5-4 and TRBJ1-1; TRBD1 matches 10 bases. V trimming: 0 bases; J trimming: 1 base; junction bases outside the gene matches: 6. CDR1 and CDR2 (germline): SGHNT, YYREEE (reference sequence). The CDR3 is 17 amino acids. The CDR3 DNA sequence: TGTGCCAGCAGCTTGGGGGGACAGGGGCTGGGGAACACTGAAGCTTTCTTT. This encodes CASSLGGQGLGNTEAFF.

This clone was detected only a few times. V usage is TRBV10-3 and J usage is TRBJ1-2; D ambiguous. The CDR3 runs to 13 residues. V was trimmed by 0 bases and J by 8 bases, leaving 10 bases between them. In germline, CDR1 is ENHRY, CDR2 SYGVKD. In DNA, the CDR3 is TGTGCCATCAGTGAGTCCGAGCCCCAAGGCTACACCTTC. This encodes CAISESEPQGYTF.

The V gene is TRBV28, the J gene TRBJ1-1; D remains unclear. The CDR3 sequence is 13 residues long. V was trimmed by 3 bases and J by 1 base, leaving 6 bases between them. The germline V gene encodes CDR1 MDHEN and CDR2 SYDVKM. The CDR3 protein is CASSLRQNTEAFF. Written as DNA, the CDR3 is TGTGCCAGCAGTTTGCGGCAGAACACTGAAGCTTTCTTT.

The J gene is TRBJ1-3, the V gene TRBV6-5, with D perhaps TRBD1 (6 bases). The CDR3 length is 16 residues. Germline CDR1 is MNHEY and CDR2 is SVGAGI. The germline V and J ends were trimmed by 2 bases and 4 bases, with 15 bases remaining between them. As DNA, the CDR3 is TGTGCCAGCAGTTACACACGACAGGTCCCGGGAAACACCATATATTTT. Translating gives CASSYTRQVPGNTIYF.

The chain joins TRBV6-6 to TRBJ1-3, with TRBD1 as a possible D gene (6 bases). Germline V gives CDR1 MNHNY, CDR2 SVGAGI (reference sequence). The CDR3 length is 16 residues. Trimming removed 5 bases from V and 0 bases from J, with 14 bases in between. The CDR3 loop reads CASSRQVLSSGNTIYF. The CDR3 DNA sequence: TGTGCCAGCAGTCGACAGGTCCTCAGCTCTGGAAACACCATATATTTT.

V usage is TRBV6-5 and J usage is TRBJ2-5, with 9 positions matching TRBD1. J lost 5 bases, V lost 2 bases, and 9 bases had no gene match. CDR1 and CDR2 (germline): MNHEY, SVGAGI. The CDR3 sequence is 16 residues long. The chain's CDR3 is CASSYPAGQGRETQYF. CDR3 coding DNA: TGTGCCAGCAGTTACCCGGCGGGACAGGGCCGGGAGACCCAGTACTTC.

This sequence joins TRBV12-3 or TRBV12-4 and TRBJ1-1, with a weak D call TRBD1 (5 bases). The CDR3 contains 13 residues. In nucleotides, the CDR3 is TGTGCTAACGGGGAGGGGCGCAACACTGAAGCTTTCTTT. Amino acid sequence: CANGEGRNTEAFF.

This chain uses TRBV4-1 with TRBJ1-1, with D uncertain. V lost 2 bases and J 4 bases, leaving 8 bases between the germline ends. The CDR3 sequence is 13 residues long. The germline gives CDR1 MGHRA, CDR2 YSYEKL. The CDR3, as DNA: TGCGCCAGCAGCCAATATGTGAGCACTGAAGCTTTCTTT. This gives the protein CASSQYVSTEAFF.

Note on this clone: Sequence at one end of the junction differs from germline and may be a read error. The rearrangement links TRBV19 to TRBJ2-6, with D possibly matching TRBD1 (5 bases). This CDR3 has 15 residues. Germline values: CDR1 LNHDA, CDR2 SQIVND (reference sequence). CDR3 sequence: CVSRRQFYGANVLTF. For the CDR3, the DNA is TGTGTCAGTAGACGACAGTTTTATGGGGCCAACGTCCTGACTTTC. The entire variable domain, with the rest obtained from reference TRBV19 and TRBJ2-6, is as follows: DGGITQSPKYLFRKEGQNVTLSCEQNLNHDAMYWYRQDPGQGLRLIYYSQIVNDFQKGDIAEGYSVSREKKESFPLTVTSAQKNPTAFYLCVSRRQFYGANVLTFGAGSRLTVL.

This clone turned up a few times. The chain recombines TRBV7-8 with TRBJ2-4, with 7 bases identical to TRBD2. The CDR3 length is 14 residues. CDR1 is SGHVS and CDR2 is FQNEAQ in the germline V gene. Germline trimming cut 2 bases from V and 5 bases from J; bases unmatched to any gene: 3. The CDR3 coding sequence is TGTGCCAGCAGCTTAAGTCTAGCGGAAAACATTCAGTACTTC. It specifies CASSLSLAENIQYF.

This clone appeared a few times. This sequence joins TRBV7-2 and TRBJ1-5; D perhaps matches TRBD1 (5 bases). CDR3 size: 15 residues. The V end was cut by 5 bases, the J end by 6 bases, with 17 bases between. CDR1 is SGHTA and CDR2 is FQGNSA in the germline V gene. Written as DNA, the CDR3 is TGTGCCAGCAGCGCCCAGGGATCCGGGAGTCAGCCCCAGCATTTT. The encoded protein is CASSAQGSGSQPQHF.

This sequence joins TRBV6-5 and TRBJ2-5, with TRBD1 as a possible D gene (5 bases). The CDR3 is 15 residues long. From germline, CDR1 is MNHEY and CDR2 SVGAGI. V was pared by 0 bases and J by 4 bases, with 12 bases between. The CDR3 bases are TGTGCCAGCAGTTACTCCGGGCCGACAGTAGAGACCCAGTACTTC. Protein: CASSYSGPTVETQYF.

This sequence joins TRBV6-5 and TRBJ1-4, with D maybe TRBD1 (5 bases). Trimming pared 0 bases from V and 7 bases from J, leaving 12 bases between. This CDR3 is built from 15 residues. CDR1 and CDR2 from the germline V gene are MNHEY and SVGAGI. The CDR3 here is CASSYSWGRTEKLFF. CDR3 in DNA: TGTGCCAGCAGTTACTCTTGGGGCAGGACTGAAAAACTGTTTTTT.

The rearrangement links TRBV5-8 to TRBJ1-1; TRBD1 might be the D (6 bases). CDR1 and CDR2 (germline): SGHTS, YDEGEE. V was clipped by 4 bases and J by 1 base, with 14 bases between them. The CDR3 extends over 15 amino acids. CDR3 DNA sequence: TGTGCCAGCAGCCGTCGACAGGCGACGAACACTGAAGCTTTCTTT. It specifies CASSRRQATNTEAFF.

About this clone itself: Relative to the germline gene, one junction end is altered; a read error may explain this. The J gene is TRBJ1-2, the V gene TRBV18; D is possibly TRBD1 (6 bases). The CDR3 spans 16 residues. CDR1 KGHSH and CDR2 LQKENI come from the germline V gene. The DNA for the CDR3 is TGTGCCAGCTCACCATTTTTGGGGGCTCGGAACTCTGGCTACACCTTC. It yields the protein CASSPFLGARNSGYTF. Drawing the rest from reference TRBV18 and TRBJ1-2, the complete variable domain is NAGVMQNPRHLVRRRGQEARLRCSPMKGHSHVYWYRQLPEEGLKFMVYLQKENIIDESGMPKERFSAEFPKEGPSILRIQQVVRGDSAAYFCASSPFLGARNSGYTFGSGTRLTVV.